Following are 27 T cell receptor beta chains from one sample sequenced in a study of blood T cells in healthy people across ages. With a J-beta primer mix and a sample-barcoded 5' primer, a second PCR ran 7 to 11 cycles. TCRdb fed the 5' RACE reads into MiXCR, producing one record per CDR3 protein. Of roughly 1 million distinct CDR3 sequences listed, under 30% are singletons. These sequences were also reported in another study, on T cells of mothers and their children.

The specimen was blood. The receptor set was obtained from a girl between 2 and 10 years old in good health.

This clonotype has just a few counts. Germline and junction disagree at one end, which may indicate a read error. The gene calls are TRBV9 and TRBJ2-5; 14 bases are a match to TRBD2. CDR1 SGDLS and CDR2 YYNGEE come from the germline V gene. CDR3 length: 15 residues. The CDR3: CVSSGGLAGAETQYF. In DNA form, the CDR3 reads TGTGTCAGCAGCGGGGGACTAGCGGGAGCAGAGACCCAGTACTTC.

In this sample, this clonotype turned up a few times. A much bigger clone sits one base away, suggesting this may be a read error. The chain recombines TRBV12-3 or TRBV12-4 with TRBJ2-5, with D tentatively TRBD2 (5 bases). The CDR3 has 12 amino acids. V was clipped by 4 bases and J by 5 bases, with 8 bases between them. The CDR3 nucleotides read TGTGCCAGCAGTTACACGGGGGAGACCCAGTACTTC. Protein sequence: CASSYTGETQYF.

The chain couples TRBV12-3 or TRBV12-4 to TRBJ2-5; 8 bases are shared with TRBD1. With V trimmed by 8 bases and J by 0 bases, 11 bases remained unmatched. The CDR3 spans 16 residues. The CDR3 here is CASGEGDRRYQETQYF. CDR3 nucleotides: TGTGCCAGCGGTGAAGGGGACAGGAGGTACCAAGAGACCCAGTACTTC.

The gene calls are TRBV5-1 and TRBJ2-5, with D perhaps matching TRBD2 (6 bases). Germline V gene lookup returns CDR1 SGHRS and CDR2 YFSETQ. This CDR3 is 14 amino acids long. Trimming left V 5 bases short and J 0 bases short, with 11 bases between. The CDR3 DNA sequence: TGCGCCAGCAGAGGGGAGGCCTACCAAGAGACCCAGTACTTC. Translating gives CASRGEAYQETQYF.

This rearrangement joins TRBV29-1 to TRBJ2-5; 12 bases are a match to TRBD2. The CDR3 loop spans 14 amino acids. Germline-derived CDR1 and CDR2 are SQVTM and ANQGSEA. Trimming at V came to 3 bases and at J to 3 bases, leaving 2 bases not matched to a gene. For the CDR3, the DNA is TGCAGCGTTGATACTAGCGGGGGGAAAGAGACCCAGTACTTC. It encodes CSVDTSGGKETQYF.

This clonotype occurred a few times. The genes are TRBV7-2 and TRBJ2-7; 9 nucleotides agree with TRBD1. V was clipped by 2 bases and J by 6 bases; unmatched bases: 8. Germline V lookup: CDR1 SGHTA, CDR2 FQGNSA. The CDR3 has 15 amino acids. The CDR3 coding sequence is TGTGCCAGCAGCTTAACGACAGGGGGAGTCTTCGAGCAGTACTTC. Translated, it gives CASSLTTGGVFEQYF.

This clonotype was found a few times. The chain recombines TRBV19 with TRBJ2-4; no firm D call. This CDR3 spans 15 amino acids. Germline V lookup: CDR1 LNHDA, CDR2 SQIVND (reference sequence). Trimming stripped 3 bases from V and 6 bases from J, with 15 bases between. CDR3 nucleotide sequence: TGTGCCAGTAGTATCGGCAACAAAACCTTAAACATTCAGTACTTC. This translates into CASSIGNKTLNIQYF.

The sample holds a few counts of this clonotype. The V and J genes are TRBV29-1 and TRBJ2-1; no clear D. Trimming stripped 5 bases from V and 9 bases from J, with 11 bases between. The CDR3 covers 11 residues. Germline assignment: CDR1 SQVTM and CDR2 ANQGSEA. For the CDR3, the DNA is TGCAGCGTTACAGACCCCGGTGAGCAGTTCTTC. Translated, it gives CSVTDPGEQFF.

V usage is TRBV29-1 and J usage is TRBJ2-5; possible D gene TRBD1, 5 bases. Per germline, CDR1 SQVTM and CDR2 ANQGSEA. Trimming cost V 8 bases and J 5 bases, with 15 bases left between them. The CDR3 has 12 amino acids. CDR3 in amino acids: CSTQRGLETQYF. Written as DNA, the CDR3 is TGCAGCACGCAAAGGGGCTTGGAGACCCAGTACTTC.

The V and J genes are TRBV27 and TRBJ2-7, with D hard to call. CDR1 and CDR2 (germline): MNHEY, SMNVEV (reference sequence). Trimming stripped 0 bases from V and 3 bases from J, with 6 bases between. This CDR3 is built from 13 residues. CDR3 coding DNA: TGTGCCAGCAGTTTATCCGTGGACTACGAGCAGTACTTC. Its protein product is CASSLSVDYEQYF.

This clonotype was observed a handful of times. V usage is TRBV29-1 and J usage is TRBJ1-2, with 7 bases lining up with TRBD1. This CDR3 contains 12 residues. Germline values: CDR1 SQVTM, CDR2 ANQGSEA. V gave up 4 bases and J gave up 3 bases; unmatched junction bases: 2. The CDR3, as DNA: TGCAGCGTTGGACAGGGTGACTATGGCTACACCTTC. Translation gives CSVGQGDYGYTF.

This rearrangement joins TRBV10-3 to TRBJ2-5, with D perhaps matching TRBD1 (5 bases). The tail of the sequence fits TRBJ2-7 better, so the J call may be wrong. CDR3 length: 15 residues. CDR1 and CDR2 (germline): ENHRY, SYGVKD. As DNA, the CDR3 is TGTGCCATCAGTGAGTCGTCAGGGATGACCTACGAGCAGTACTTC. Protein product: CAISESSGMTYEQYF.

This chain connects TRBV5-1 to TRBJ2-1; the match to TRBD2 covers 7 bases. The J call could be wrong; TRBJ2-5 is a better fit for the DNA end. CDR1 is SGHRS and CDR2 is YFSETQ in the germline V gene. This CDR3 is built from 15 residues. The CDR3 here is CASSLEGTKEETQYF. In nucleotides, the CDR3 is TGCGCCAGCAGCTTGGAAGGGACTAAAGAAGAGACCCAGTACTTC.

The rearrangement uses TRBV7-2 and TRBJ2-2, with a weak D call TRBD2 (6 bases). The CDR3 is 17 amino acids. V lost 1 base to trimming and J lost 5 bases, with 17 bases between them. The germline V gene has CDR1 SGHTA and CDR2 FQGNSA. The CDR3 region is CASSLGGRKEITGELFF. CDR3 nucleotide sequence: TGTGCCAGCAGCTTAGGGGGGAGGAAGGAAATTACCGGGGAGCTGTTTTTT.

The CDR3 DNA reads as TGCAGTGCTAGACCGTGGGAAGGGAGGAATGAGCAGTTCTTC. Translated: CSARPWEGRNEQFF. The V and J genes are TRBV20-1 and TRBJ2-1, with a weak D call TRBD2 (6 bases). The CDR3 totals 14 residues. The germline CDR1 and CDR2 sequences are DFQATT and SNEGSKA (reference sequence). V lost 2 bases and J 7 bases, leaving 15 bases between the germline ends.

This clonotype came up a few times. V and J are TRBV20-1 and TRBJ2-5; 11 bases map to TRBD2. Matching the DNA end better, TRBJ2-1 makes the J call doubtful. Germline V gene data show CDR1 as DFQATT and CDR2 as SNEGSKA (reference sequence). The CDR3 has 16 residues. The CDR3 region is CSAADLAGGIPNEQFF. In DNA form, the CDR3 reads TGCAGTGCTGCGGACCTAGCGGGAGGTATCCCAAATGAGCAGTTCTTC.

Ten or more counts support this clonotype. V gene TRBV12-3 or TRBV12-4 combines with J gene TRBJ2-5, with 7 bases that match TRBD2. The CDR3 is made up of 13 amino acids. Losses at the gene ends were 4 bases for V and 1 base for J; bases not matched to a gene: 0. Here the CDR3 DNA reads TGTGCCAGCAGTTCTAGCGGCCAAGAGACCCAGTACTTC. It translates to CASSSSGQETQYF.

V usage is TRBV15 and J usage is TRBJ1-2, with D hard to call. The ends were cut back, 0 bases at V and 9 bases at J, with 20 bases in the middle. The CDR3 loop spans 16 amino acids. Germline loops: CDR1 LNHNV, CDR2 YYDKDF (reference sequence). CDR3 loop: CATSRDAAPGVGSYTF. In DNA, the CDR3 is TGTGCCACCAGCAGAGATGCCGCGCCGGGAGTTGGGAGCTACACCTTC.

This chain joins TRBV5-1 and TRBJ2-4; 11 bases are shared with TRBD1. Germline trimming cut 0 bases from V and 4 bases from J; bases unmatched to any gene: 6. Germline CDR1 reads SGHRS; CDR2 reads YFSETQ. The CDR3 is 17 residues long. The CDR3 here is CASSLVPGQGGKNIQYF. The DNA of the CDR3 is TGCGCCAGCAGCTTGGTTCCGGGACAGGGGGGAAAAAACATTCAGTACTTC.

In this sample, this clonotype turned up a few times. The rearrangement joins TRBV7-9 to TRBJ2-5, with 9 bases aligning to TRBD2. The DNA end favors TRBJ2-7, so the J call may be wrong. CDR3 size: 14 residues. Germline V lookup: CDR1 SEHNR, CDR2 FQNEAQ (reference sequence). The DNA of the CDR3 is TGTGCCTACGATCCTAGCGGGGACAACTACGAGCAGTACTTC. It yields the protein CAYDPSGDNYEQYF.

This clonotype turned up a few times. V is TRBV7-9 and J is TRBJ2-3; D is undetermined. V was pared by 3 bases and J by 10 bases, with 11 bases between. The CDR3 length is 12 residues. Germline V gene data show CDR1 as SEHNR and CDR2 as FQNEAQ (reference sequence). The CDR3 is CASSLDVGPQYF. The CDR3, as DNA: TGTGCCAGCAGCTTGGATGTTGGGCCGCAGTATTTT.

This clonotype was picked up a small number of times. The chain combines TRBV6-1 with TRBJ2-2, with TRBD2 matching over 9 bases. The V segment lost 5 bases and the J segment 1 base; nucleotides outside the gene matches: 11. Germline V gives CDR1 MNHNS, CDR2 SASEGT. The CDR3 is made up of 18 amino acids. This CDR3 is CASSPLFSGRKNTGELFF. In nucleotides, the CDR3 is TGTGCCAGCAGTCCCCTCTTTAGCGGGAGAAAGAACACCGGGGAGCTGTTTTTT.

Here the CDR3 DNA reads TGTGCCAGTACCATAGGACCTCAGGCGGACTACGAGCAGTACTTC. Its translation is CASTIGPQADYEQYF. J is TRBJ2-7 and V is TRBV19; D gene uncertain. The CDR3 spans 15 residues. The V end was cut by 7 bases, the J end by 3 bases, with 19 bases between. Germline V gives CDR1 LNHDA, CDR2 SQIVND (reference sequence).

J is TRBJ2-7 and V is TRBV5-1, with 7 bases fitting TRBD2. The CDR3 has 15 amino acids. V shed 8 bases, J shed 1 base, and the junction held 12 bases outside the gene matches. Germline V gives CDR1 SGHRS, CDR2 YFSETQ. The CDR3 bases are TGCGCCAGTAAAGTGTCGGGAGGAAGTTCCTACGAGCAGTACTTC. It yields the protein CASKVSGGSSYEQYF.

V gene TRBV20-1 combines with J gene TRBJ2-3, with 9 nucleotides matching TRBD2. The CDR3 spans 14 residues. In germline, CDR1 is DFQATT, CDR2 SNEGSKA (reference sequence). The trim removed 6 bases at V and 1 base at J, leaving 5 bases unmatched. CDR3 loop: CSAMRLAGTDTQYF. For the CDR3, the DNA is TGCAGTGCCATGAGACTAGCGGGCACAGATACGCAGTATTTT.

CDR3 DNA sequence: TGTGCCAGCAGCCGTCTCAGGGGGCGGAGCTCCTACGAGCAGTACTTC. It yields the protein CASSRLRGRSSYEQYF. The V gene is TRBV11-2, the J gene TRBJ2-5, with TRBD1 matching over 8 bases. Matching the DNA end better, TRBJ2-7 makes the J call doubtful. CDR1 and CDR2 (germline): SGHAT, FQNNGV. This CDR3 has 16 amino acids.

In its sample, this clonotype was seen a few times. The V call is TRBV20-1, the J call TRBJ2-1; possible D gene TRBD2, 5 bases. Trimming removed 5 bases from V and 5 bases from J, with 19 bases in between. The CDR3 consists of 15 residues. Germline V CDR1 and CDR2: DFQATT, SNEGSKA (reference sequence). DNA for the CDR3: TGCAGTGCTCCGTCTAGCTACCGGTATGACAATGAGCAGTTCTTC. It codes for CSAPSSYRYDNEQFF.